A selection of T cell receptor beta chains follows, all from one sample in a study of cytomegalovirus exposure and HLA in healthy donors. The protocol was immunoSEQ multiplex PCR, while the TCRdb copy is restricted to in-frame clones and leaves out a portion. The table shows 100,000 to 140,000 clones, with around 73% occurring only once. Sequencing was performed on PBMCs. These receptors originate from a man younger than 40 in good health and CMV-seronegative. The CDR3 runs from the conserved cysteine through the conserved F or W.

>TRBJ2-3|TRBV2
CATTPGLAADTQYF
>TRBJ2-6|TRBV5-8
CASSLLPGELSGANVLTF
>TRBJ1-5|TRBV29-1
CSVPPRDRGESAPAF
>TRBJ2-7|TRBV5-1
CASRDRDRDNEQYF
>TRBJ2-7|TRBV19
CASSRDTQTYEQYF
>TRBJ1-1|TRBV6-5
CASSLQGMNTEAFF
>TRBJ2-3|TRBV4-1
CASSHPQDYNTDTQYF
>TRBJ1-2|TRBV5-1
CASSLGGQGYGYTF
>TRBJ2-1|TRBV5-4
CASSLEVGTTIYNEQFF
>TRBJ2-2|TRBV7-9
CASSQRLVTGELFF
>TRBJ2-7|TRBV5-1
CASGTGDNYEQYF
>TRBJ1-1|TRBV11-2
CASSRQVRNTEAFF
>TRBJ1-1|TRBV29-1
CSVAKNTEAFF
>TRBJ2-7|TRBV7-9
CSSSTRQGADEQYF
>TRBJ1-3|TRBV7-9
CASSLTRQGRNTIYF
>TRBJ1-2|TRBV16
CASSQSGTGTYYGYTF
>TRBJ1-2|TRBV19
CASSIRRQYGYTF
>TRBJ1-5|TRBV7-2
CASSPRTGDQPQHF
>.|TRBV5-4
CASSPDRSYEQYF
>TRBJ2-7|TRBV4-1
CASSPASGIYEQYF
>.|TRBV5-1
CASRNGNYEQYF
>TRBJ2-5|TRBV5-4
CASSLAGGETQYF
>.|TRBV7-8
CASSLAAGPYEQYF
>TRBJ1-5|TRBV29-1
CSVRGGQGAGPQHF
>TRBJ2-2|TRBV10-2
CASRGGTGGNTGELFF
>TRBJ2-3|TRBV7-2
CASSAADTQYF
>TRBJ2-4|TRBV6-1
CASSGGDLPGNIQYF
>TRBJ2-7|TRBV7-8
CASSLALDSSYEQYF
>TRBJ1-1|TRBV30
CAWSVRRGGFGTEAFF
>TRBJ2-5|TRBV30
CAWRTSGKETQYF
>TRBJ2-3|TRBV2
CASSWAGSTDTQYF
>TRBJ2-2|TRBV6-1
CASWQGYTGELFF
>TRBJ1-1|TRBV5-1
CASSLGGGYTEAFF
>TRBJ2-5|TRBV7-9
CASSLHSWYQETQYF
>TRBJ2-1|TRBV5-1
CASSYRTSGNEQFF
>TRBJ2-3|TRBV5-1
CASSLAASGYTDTQYF
>TRBJ2-7|TRBV9
CASSVGQGAFSYEQYF
>TRBJ2-6|TRBV5-1
CASSLGTGGSLSGANVLTF
>TRBJ1-1|TRBV7-2
CASSSSRGRTEAFF